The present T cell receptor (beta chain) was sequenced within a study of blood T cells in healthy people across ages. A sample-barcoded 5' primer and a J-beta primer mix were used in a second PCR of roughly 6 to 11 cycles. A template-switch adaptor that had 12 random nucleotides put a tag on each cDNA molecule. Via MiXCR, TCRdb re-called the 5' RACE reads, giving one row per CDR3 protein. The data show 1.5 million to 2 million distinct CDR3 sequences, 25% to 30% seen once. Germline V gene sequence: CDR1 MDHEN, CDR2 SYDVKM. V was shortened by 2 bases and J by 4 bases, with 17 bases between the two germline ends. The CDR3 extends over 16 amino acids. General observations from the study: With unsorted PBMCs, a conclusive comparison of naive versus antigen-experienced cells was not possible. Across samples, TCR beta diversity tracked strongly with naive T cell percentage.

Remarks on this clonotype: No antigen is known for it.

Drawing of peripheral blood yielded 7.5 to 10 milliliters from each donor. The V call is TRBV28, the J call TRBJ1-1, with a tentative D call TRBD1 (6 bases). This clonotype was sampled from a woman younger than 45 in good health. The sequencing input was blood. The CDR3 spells CASSLLGGGALTEAFF. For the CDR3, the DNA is TGTGCCAGCAGTTTACTCGGAGGGGGGGCTCTCACTGAAGCTTTCTTT.